Presented here are 30 T cell receptor beta chains from one specimen sequenced in a study of Ad26.COV2.S vaccination and SARS-CoV-2 variants. Sample treatment: 15 to 20 received Ad26.COV2.S at low or high dose, single or two shots; 5 received placebo; per-sample allocation not given. Vaccine and placebo recipients were sampled on day 63 after the first injection. Profiled with immunoSEQ multiplex PCR; TCRdb holds only in-frame clones, not every one. The sample lists 300,000 to 350,000 clones, 90% occurring once. The source material was peripheral blood, sampled in a trial of Ad26.COV2.S vaccine versus placebo. Every receptor here comes from a person aged 18-65 years who received the Ad26.COV2.S COVID-19 vaccine or a placebo.

The V and J genes are TRBV27 and TRBJ2-7, with D perhaps being TRBD1 or TRBD2 (5 bases each). CDR1 is MNHEY, CDR2 SMNVEV, per germline (reference sequence). Trimming cost V 4 bases and J 4 bases, with 26 bases left between them. This CDR3 spans 18 amino acids. The CDR3 is CASSSITSGPIPLYEQYV. As DNA, the CDR3 is TGTGCCAGCAGTTCGATTACGTCGGGACCCATCCCGCTATACGAGCAGTACGTC.

V usage is TRBV3-1 (or the pseudogene TRBV3-2) and J usage is TRBJ1-2; D is unresolved. The CDR3 spans 16 residues. The V and J ends lost 4 bases and 6 bases respectively, with 21 bases between them. Looked up from germline, CDR1 is LGHDT and CDR2 is YNNKEL (reference sequence). The CDR3 coding sequence is TGTGCCAGCAGCCTGGTTTTTGCGGGTTTGGTCGATGGCTACACCTTC. Protein: CASSLVFAGLVDGYTF.

The chain has TRBV25-1 and TRBJ1-4; D unresolved. Germline CDR1 reads MGHDK; CDR2 reads SYGVNS. V gave up 4 bases and J gave up 5 bases, with 20 bases separating them. The CDR3 extends over 17 amino acids. The CDR3 is CASSAGRQSARNEKLFF. The CDR3 nucleotides are TGTGCCAGCAGTGCTGGAAGGCAGTCGGCAAGGAATGAAAAACTGTTTTTT.

This clone was recorded only once. J is TRBJ2-1 and V is TRBV12-3 or TRBV12-4; D uncertain. The CDR3 runs to 12 residues. V gave up 5 bases and J gave up 7 bases, with 9 bases separating them. In DNA, the CDR3 is TGTGCCAGCAGTCCTCGTCAAAATGAGCAGTTCTTC. Protein: CASSPRQNEQFF.

This clone occurred a few times. The CDR3 DNA follows: TGCGCCAGCAGCCACCCCGGACAGGCGTTTAATTCACCCCTCCACTTT. It encodes CASSHPGQAFNSPLHF. The rearrangement links TRBV4-3 to TRBJ1-6, with 7 bases aligning to TRBD1. The CDR3 loop spans 16 amino acids. After removal of 3 bases from V and 6 bases from J, the junction contained 8 bases not matched to a gene. CDR1 is LGHNA and CDR2 is YSLEER in the germline V gene.

This clone was picked up a small number of times. The chain combines TRBV27 with TRBJ1-6; D possibly corresponds to TRBD1 (5 bases). The CDR3 has 17 residues. Trimming shortened V by 6 bases and J by 6 bases, and 21 bases separated the two germline ends. Germline CDR1 is MNHEY and CDR2 is SMNVEV (reference sequence). The CDR3 coding sequence is TGTGCCAGCAGCGATACTTTATACGCGGGGACTAATTCACCCCTCCACTTT. It specifies CASSDTLYAGTNSPLHF.

V usage is TRBV9 and J usage is TRBJ2-5; the D gene could be TRBD1 or TRBD2 (6 bases each). The CDR3 runs 15 residues. The V end was cut by 0 bases, the J end by 5 bases, with 14 bases between. CDR1 is SGDLS, CDR2 YYNGEE, per germline. As DNA, the CDR3 is TGTGCCAGCAGCGTAGACAGGGAGGTGGGGGAGACCCAGTACTTC. Residues: CASSVDREVGETQYF.

DNA of the CDR3: TGTGCCAGCAGCGCCTCAGGTGTGAGCTCCTACGAGCAGTACTTC. This encodes CASSASGVSSYEQYF. This chain connects TRBV7-2 to TRBJ2-7, with no clear D. The CDR3 extends over 15 amino acids. The V end was cut by 5 bases, the J end by 0 bases, with 14 bases between. The germline V gene has CDR1 SGHTA and CDR2 FQGNSA.

The chain is built from TRBV11-2 and TRBJ2-3; 7 bases agree with TRBD2. With V trimmed by 0 bases and J by 1 base, 7 bases remained unmatched. The CDR3 has 17 amino acids. Per the germline V gene, CDR1 is SGHAT and CDR2 is FQNNGV. The chain's CDR3 is CASSLDPLAGRTDTQYF. The CDR3 nucleotides are TGTGCCAGCAGCTTAGATCCGTTAGCGGGCCGCACAGATACGCAGTATTTT.

The rearrangement joins TRBV6-6 to TRBJ1-6, with D unresolved. The CDR3 extends over 15 amino acids. Germline-derived CDR1 and CDR2 are MNHNY and SVGAGI (reference sequence). The V end lost 0 bases, the J end lost 7 bases, and 10 bases lay between the germline ends. The CDR3 is CASSYSDPPNSPLHF. CDR3 DNA: TGTGCCAGCAGTTACTCGGACCCTCCAAATTCACCCCTCCACTTT.

The chain employs TRBV2 and TRBJ2-5; D is possibly TRBD2 (5 bases). The CDR3 totals 15 residues. Germline CDR1 SNHLY, CDR2 FYNNEI. V was cut by 6 bases and J by 4 bases, with 18 bases left in between. The chain's CDR3 is CASSSRTGLGETQYF. The CDR3 nucleotides read TGTGCCAGCAGCTCCCGGACTGGTTTGGGAGAGACCCAGTACTTC.

The chain has TRBV28 and TRBJ1-5, with D unclear. Germline lookup yields CDR1 MDHEN and CDR2 SYDVKM. This CDR3 comprises 11 residues. V was pared by 10 bases and J by 6 bases, with 10 bases between. DNA of the CDR3: TGTGCCACGGGTGGCATTCAGCCCCAGCATTTT. Its translation is CATGGIQPQHF.

The V gene is TRBV5-4, the J gene TRBJ1-5; no definite D call. Trimming stripped 1 base from V and 3 bases from J, with 8 bases between. The CDR3 has 14 amino acids. Germline CDR1 is SGHNT and CDR2 is YYREEE (reference sequence). The CDR3 reads CASSLPGYNQPQHF. As DNA, the CDR3 is TGTGCCAGCAGCTTGCCCGGGTACAATCAGCCCCAGCATTTT.

The chain employs TRBV7-9 and TRBJ1-2; D gene uncertain. Trimming removed 5 bases at V and 8 bases at J, with 15 bases between. Germline V gene sequence: CDR1 SEHNR, CDR2 FQNEAQ (reference sequence). The CDR3 totals 13 residues. The CDR3, as DNA: TGTGCCAGCAGCCAGAATAGGAAGGAGGGCTACACCTTC. Translated: CASSQNRKEGYTF.

Only one count was recorded for this clone. The rearrangement joins TRBV6-5 to TRBJ1-1; possible D gene TRBD1, 6 bases. Germline CDR1 reads MNHEY; CDR2 reads SVGAGI. The CDR3 is 13 amino acids. The V end lost 6 bases, the J end lost 1 base, and 9 bases lay between the germline ends. This chain's CDR3 is CASRPDRNTEAFF. The CDR3 nucleotides read TGTGCCAGCAGGCCGGACAGGAACACTGAAGCTTTCTTT.

The chain joins TRBV7-9 to TRBJ2-5, with TRBD1 matching 9 bases. Germline trimming cut 5 bases from V and 5 bases from J; bases unmatched to any gene: 12. Germline V gene lookup returns CDR1 SEHNR and CDR2 FQNEAQ (reference sequence). The CDR3 loop spans 16 amino acids. The CDR3 reads CASSHSGTGYLETQYF. In nucleotides, the CDR3 is TGTGCCAGCAGCCACTCAGGGACAGGGTATTTGGAGACCCAGTACTTC.

This clone appeared a single time. V is TRBV7-9 and J is TRBJ1-2, with 8 bases aligning to TRBD1. In germline, CDR1 is SEHNR, CDR2 FQNEAQ (reference sequence). V lost 3 bases, J lost 3 bases, and 3 bases stayed unmatched. The CDR3 contains 14 residues. The CDR3 reads CASSLETGDYGYTF. The CDR3 nucleotides read TGTGCCAGCAGCTTGGAGACAGGGGACTATGGCTACACCTTC.

This clone turned up a few times. The chain combines TRBV7-2 with TRBJ1-6; no clear D. The CDR3 runs to 13 residues. Germline-derived CDR1 and CDR2 are SGHTA and FQGNSA. Trimming stripped 5 bases from V and 8 bases from J, with 10 bases between. CDR3 region: CASSQDGDSPLHF. CDR3 bases: TGTGCCAGCAGCCAAGACGGGGATTCACCCCTCCACTTT.

The genes are TRBV27 and TRBJ2-3; TRBD2 might be the D (6 bases). Trimming removed 6 bases at V and 2 bases at J, with 21 bases between. The CDR3 runs to 17 residues. Germline V gene sequence: CDR1 MNHEY, CDR2 SMNVEV (reference sequence). The CDR3 nucleotides read TGTGCCAGCAGCTCTATACAGGTGCGGGGTAACACAGATACGCAGTATTTT. Its protein is CASSSIQVRGNTDTQYF.

The chain links TRBV5-8 to TRBJ1-1; D perhaps matches TRBD1 (5 bases). V was trimmed by 0 bases and J by 4 bases, leaving 10 bases between them. This CDR3 has 14 amino acids. Per the germline V gene, CDR1 is SGHTS and CDR2 is YDEGEE. In nucleotides, the CDR3 is TGTGCCAGCAGCTTGGGGGGCCGGGGCACTGAAGCTTTCTTT. This gives the protein CASSLGGRGTEAFF.

The chain uses TRBV7-9 and TRBJ1-1; TRBD1 matches 8 bases. V trimming: 5 bases; J trimming: 5 bases; junction bases outside the gene matches: 7. Germline-derived CDR1 and CDR2 are SEHNR and FQNEAQ (reference sequence). This CDR3 has 14 amino acids. This CDR3 reads CASSPQGAITEAFF. The CDR3 DNA is TGTGCCAGCAGCCCTCAGGGGGCGATTACTGAAGCTTTCTTT.

The rearrangement uses TRBV19 and TRBJ1-5; possible D gene TRBD1, 6 bases. CDR1 LNHDA and CDR2 SQIVND come from the germline V gene (reference sequence). This CDR3 has 13 amino acids. V lost 6 bases to trimming and J lost 7 bases, with 13 bases between them. The CDR3 protein is CASRLQGWQPQHF. The CDR3 DNA is TGTGCCAGTAGGCTACAGGGTTGGCAGCCCCAGCATTTT.

This chain joins TRBV5-1 and TRBJ2-3; D call uncertain. Trimming removed 0 bases at V and 1 base at J, with 6 bases between. The CDR3 covers 14 residues. CDR1 is SGHRS, CDR2 YFSETQ, per germline. CDR3 in amino acids: CASSLGGGTDTQYF. The CDR3 DNA sequence: TGCGCCAGCAGCTTGGGTGGAGGCACAGATACGCAGTATTTT.

V gene TRBV3-1 (or the pseudogene TRBV3-2) combines with J gene TRBJ2-3, with unresolved D. With 1 base removed from V and 5 bases from J, the gap between germline ends came to 7 bases. Germline V gene sequence: CDR1 LGHDT, CDR2 YNNKEL (reference sequence). The CDR3 is 13 residues long. CDR3 bases: TGTGCCAGCAGCCAAGGAGGTATAGATACGCAGTATTTT. Translated: CASSQGGIDTQYF.

The gene calls are TRBV19 and TRBJ1-3; no reliable D call. V lost 7 bases to trimming and J lost 0 bases, with 13 bases between them. CDR3 length equals 15 residues. Germline V gene lookup returns CDR1 LNHDA and CDR2 SQIVND (reference sequence). CDR3 DNA: TGTGCCAGTACCCCTGGCAGCTACTCTGGAAACACCATATATTTT. Protein product: CASTPGSYSGNTIYF.

This clone was seen a handful of times. The chain carries TRBV7-9 and TRBJ2-7; D remains unclear. V lost 5 bases and J lost 6, with 8 bases in between. The V gene's germline CDR1 is SEHNR and CDR2 FQNEAQ (reference sequence). The CDR3 runs to 11 residues. CDR3 amino acids: CASSPFVEQYF. For the CDR3, the DNA is TGTGCCAGCAGCCCTTTTGTCGAGCAGTACTTC.

V and J are TRBV7-2 and TRBJ2-3; D is unresolved. The CDR3 consists of 11 residues. In germline, CDR1 is SGHTA, CDR2 FQGNSA. V shed 3 bases and J shed 12 bases, with 10 bases lying between them. CDR3 nucleotide sequence: TGTGCCAGCAGCTTGCTCGTCGGCCAGTATTTT. The encoded protein is CASSLLVGQYF.

This chain uses TRBV5-6 with TRBJ2-3, with TRBD2 as a possible D gene (6 bases). Trimming stripped 2 bases from V and 9 bases from J, with 25 bases between. From germline, CDR1 is SGHDT and CDR2 YYEEEE. The CDR3 loop spans 17 amino acids. The CDR3 DNA is TGTGCCAGCAGCTTAAACACCCGGGACTGGGGGTTAGAGACGCAGTATTTT. Protein sequence: CASSLNTRDWGLETQYF.

The J gene is TRBJ2-1, the V gene TRBV6-2 or TRBV6-3; D unclear. V shed 3 bases and J shed 2 bases, with 5 bases lying between them. Germline V lookup: CDR1 MNHEY, CDR2 SVGEGT. The CDR3 sequence is 13 residues long. CDR3 DNA sequence: TGTGCCAGCAGTTATATTCCCTACAATGAGCAGTTCTTC. Its translation is CASSYIPYNEQFF.

CDR3 nucleotides: TGCGCCAGCAGCTTGGTAGCAGGGACCAACACTGAAGCTTTCTTT. Amino acid sequence: CASSLVAGTNTEAFF. The rearrangement links TRBV5-1 to TRBJ1-1; D is possibly TRBD1 (5 bases). The CDR3 covers 15 residues. Trimming removed 0 bases at V and 2 bases at J, with 11 bases between. CDR1 is SGHRS and CDR2 is YFSETQ in the germline V gene.